Detailed here is one T cell receptor (beta chain). Its antigen is not known. TCRdb keeps only in-frame clones here, not all; method: immunoSEQ multiplex PCR. Here the sample spans tens of thousands of clones, 75% to 90% being singletons. This sample was included in a study of glioma-infiltrating T cells after dendritic cell vaccination. In the study overall: Autologous tumor lysate was loaded overnight onto monocyte-derived dendritic cells grown seven days with IL-4 and GM-CSF. General study findings and limits: Longer survival after dendritic cell vaccination followed higher pretreatment TIL content.

From germline, CDR1 is SGHRS and CDR2 YFSETQ. Losses at the gene ends were 4 bases for V and 6 bases for J; bases not matched to a gene: 6. CDR3 size: 15 residues. As to time point: after dendritic cell vaccination, including at tumor progression/relapse. Isocitrate dehydrogenase mutation was absent in all glioblastoma patients. PBMC were collected before vaccination, two weeks after the third vaccination, and at progression. The clonotype was recovered from a human donor with glioblastoma. Sample: blood, taken after dendritic cell vaccination. This chain links TRBV5-1 with TRBJ2-1; 11 bases line up with TRBD1. The CDR3 bases are TGCGCCAGCAGCCCGGACAGGGGGCGACCCAATGAGCAGTTCTTC. As protein: CASSPDRGRPNEQFF.